A single sample gave rise to the 24 T cell receptor beta chains below, sequenced in a study of cytomegalovirus exposure and HLA in healthy donors. 60 Vbeta and 13 Jbeta primers were used in PCR. The data were produced by immunoSEQ multiplex PCR, yet TCRdb's version contains in-frame clones alone and is incomplete. The top ten hold 2.2% of the sample, which has 150,000 to 200,000 clones, approximately 82% seen once. Sequenced: PBMCs. These receptors originate from a young woman in good health and CMV-seronegative.

Written as DNA, the CDR3 is TGTGCCAGCAGCCAACATATCTACGAGCAGTACTTC. Translation: CASSQHIYEQYF. V is TRBV7-2 and J is TRBJ2-7; D not certain. V was trimmed by 5 bases and J by 3 bases, leaving 8 bases between them. The CDR3 sequence is 12 residues long. Germline V CDR1 and CDR2: SGHTA, FQGNSA.

The V call is TRBV7-2, the J call TRBJ2-2; 8 bases fit TRBD1. Germline V gene lookup returns CDR1 SGHTA and CDR2 FQGNSA. The trim removed 7 bases at V and 8 bases at J, leaving 21 bases unmatched. This CDR3 is 18 amino acids long. The CDR3 DNA sequence: TGTGCCAGCAACACCTGGGTTGGGACAGGCCTTCGGGCGGGGGAGCTGTTTTTT. Translated, it gives CASNTWVGTGLRAGELFF.

This clone occurred a few times. The rearrangement links TRBV25-1 to TRBJ2-7; the D gene is possibly TRBD1 (5 bases). V lost 7 bases, J lost 2 bases, and 9 bases lay in between. CDR1 and CDR2 (germline): MGHDK, SYGVNS. CDR3 length: 12 residues. The CDR3 protein is CASKQETYEQYF. The CDR3 DNA sequence: TGTGCCAGCAAACAGGAAACCTACGAGCAGTACTTC.

The chain couples TRBV4-3 to TRBJ2-2; 8 nucleotides match TRBD2. Looked up from germline, CDR1 is LGHNA and CDR2 is YSLEER. Unmatched junction bases numbered 4, after V lost 1 base and J lost 3 bases. The CDR3 consists of 16 residues. The CDR3 DNA sequence: TGCGCCAGCAGCCAAGCGGGGGGGGCCGACACCGGGGAGCTGTTTTTT. As protein: CASSQAGGADTGELFF.

The V call is TRBV7-3, the J call TRBJ2-5; TRBD1 aligns across 9 bases. The CDR3 totals 15 residues. Germline V CDR1 and CDR2: SGHTA, FQGTGA. With 3 bases clipped from V and 2 bases from J, the junction kept 4 bases outside the gene matches. Here the CDR3 DNA reads TGTGCCAGCAGCTTGGGGACAGGGCTACAAGAGACCCAGTACTTC. This codes for CASSLGTGLQETQYF.

The gene calls are TRBV28 and TRBJ2-2, with D perhaps matching TRBD2 (6 bases). From germline, CDR1 is MDHEN and CDR2 SYDVKM. Trimming stripped 7 bases from V and 0 bases from J, with 18 bases between. The length of the CDR3 is 17 residues. The CDR3 is CASTHAGRSANTGELFF. In DNA, the CDR3 is TGTGCCAGCACCCATGCGGGGAGGTCCGCGAACACCGGGGAGCTGTTTTTT. The full variable domain, its missing parts supplied by reference TRBV28 and TRBJ2-2, is DVKVTQSSRYLVKRTGEKVFLECVQDMDHENMFWYRQDPGLGLRLIYFSYDVKMKEKGDIPEGYSVSREKKERFSLILESASTNQTSMYLCASTHAGRSANTGELFFGEGSRLTVL.

V is TRBV19 and J is TRBJ2-2; a weak D match, TRBD1 (6 bases). Germline loops: CDR1 LNHDA, CDR2 SQIVND (reference sequence). The V and J ends lost 10 bases and 0 bases respectively, with 12 bases between them. This CDR3 contains 14 residues. The CDR3 loop is CAILDRSNTGELFF. Here the CDR3 DNA reads TGTGCCATCCTCGACAGGTCGAACACCGGGGAGCTGTTTTTT.

This clone was seen more than once but under ten times. The chain couples TRBV11-2 to TRBJ2-6, with D perhaps matching TRBD1 (6 bases). The germline CDR1 and CDR2 sequences are SGHAT and FQNNGV. V was pared by 3 bases and J by 2 bases, with 8 bases between. The CDR3 is made up of 15 amino acids. CDR3 loop: CASSFGQTGANVLTF. For the CDR3, the DNA is TGTGCCAGCAGCTTTGGACAGACTGGGGCCAACGTCCTGACTTTC.

V is TRBV19 and J is TRBJ2-5; 12 bases fit TRBD2. V was clipped by 3 bases and J by 3 bases; unmatched bases: 11. This CDR3 region has 18 residues. Germline CDR1 and CDR2: LNHDA and SQIVND (reference sequence). CDR3 loop: CASSIGLAGTGYEETQYF. CDR3 DNA sequence: TGTGCCAGTAGTATTGGACTAGCGGGAACTGGATACGAAGAGACCCAGTACTTC.

This clone was counted once. J is TRBJ2-5 and V is TRBV6-6; 7 nucleotides line up with TRBD1. The ends lost 2 bases at V and 1 base at J; junction bases unmatched: 1. The CDR3 runs to 14 residues. CDR1 is MNHNY and CDR2 is SVGAGI in the germline V gene (reference sequence). CDR3 region: CASSYRQGQETQYF. CDR3 in DNA: TGTGCCAGCAGTTACCGACAGGGCCAAGAGACCCAGTACTTC.

The chain employs TRBV27 and TRBJ1-2, with 9 positions matching TRBD1. With V trimmed by 6 bases and J by 1 base, 3 bases remained unmatched. Germline V lookup: CDR1 MNHEY, CDR2 SMNVEV (reference sequence). This CDR3 is built from 14 residues. CDR3 in amino acids: CASRNRGLNYGYTF. Written as DNA, the CDR3 is TGTGCCAGCAGGAACAGGGGGCTTAACTATGGCTACACCTTC.

The chain couples TRBV11-2 to TRBJ2-7, with D possibly being TRBD2 (6 bases). Germline lookup yields CDR1 SGHAT and CDR2 FQNNGV. The CDR3 runs to 13 residues. V lost 6 bases, J lost 4 bases, and 13 bases lay in between. The CDR3 region has the DNA TGTGCCAGCAGGAGCAGGGAGGAGTACGAGCAGTACTTC. This sequence encodes CASRSREEYEQYF.

This clone was recorded only once. The J gene is TRBJ2-1, the V gene TRBV5-8; 8 nucleotides line up with TRBD2. Looked up from germline, CDR1 is SGHTS and CDR2 is YDEGEE. V shed 0 bases and J 1 base; nucleotides not matched to a gene: 9. The CDR3 is 18 amino acids. The CDR3 spells CASSLAGGAKMSYNEQFF. Written as DNA, the CDR3 is TGTGCCAGCAGCTTGGCGGGGGGGGCAAAGATGTCCTACAATGAGCAGTTCTTC.

This clone showed up just once. Germline is not matched at one junction end, which may reflect a read error. Additional DNA sequences in this sample encode the identical CDR3. This chain connects TRBV7-7 to TRBJ2-7; 8 bases are shared with TRBD1. Germline V lookup: CDR1 SSHAT, CDR2 FNYEAQ (reference sequence). This CDR3 is 15 amino acids long. CDR3 DNA: TGTGCTAGCAGCCCAGGACAGGGTGGGGGCTACGAGCAGTACTTC. It translates to CASSPGQGGGYEQYF.

The chain uses TRBV4-3 and TRBJ1-3; D perhaps matches TRBD1 (6 bases). Germline loops: CDR1 LGHNA, CDR2 YSLEER. The CDR3 length is 18 residues. The V gene lost 0 bases and the J gene lost 0 bases, with 15 bases spanning the gap. In nucleotides, the CDR3 is TGCGCCAGCAGCCAAGATTGGGGGCAGGGCTTCTCTGGAAACACCATATATTTT. Residues: CASSQDWGQGFSGNTIYF.

The CDR3 region is CASNTRGGDYGYTF. CDR3 DNA: TGTGCCAGCAACACGCGGGGAGGTGACTATGGCTACACCTTC. This rearrangement joins TRBV7-9 to TRBJ1-2; no clear D. CDR3 length: 14 residues. CDR1 SEHNR and CDR2 FQNEAQ come from the germline V gene (reference sequence). V was pared by 7 bases and J by 3 bases, with 15 bases between.

The rearrangement joins TRBV7-2 to TRBJ2-3; 11 positions match TRBD2. CDR1 and CDR2 (germline): SGHTA, FQGNSA. V lost 1 base, J lost 2 bases, and 2 bases stayed unmatched. The CDR3 contains 16 residues. The CDR3 coding sequence is TGTGCCAGCAGCTTAGAGGGACTAGCGGTCACAGATACGCAGTATTTT. Its translation is CASSLEGLAVTDTQYF.

The genes are TRBV7-2 and TRBJ2-1; 10 bases are a match to TRBD2. J lost 8 bases, V lost 8 bases, and 9 bases had no gene match. Germline CDR1 reads SGHTA; CDR2 reads FQGNSA. This CDR3 spans 14 amino acids. The CDR3 nucleotides read TGTGCCAGCGAACCGGGACTAGCGTCAGATGAGCAGTTCTTC. Protein sequence: CASEPGLASDEQFF.

The chain recombines TRBV28 with TRBJ2-3; 7 positions match TRBD1. The CDR3 covers 15 residues. CDR1 is MDHEN, CDR2 SYDVKM, per germline. Unmatched junction bases numbered 18, after V lost 5 bases and J lost 13 bases. The CDR3 DNA is TGTGCCAGCAGTCCGCCCCCCGTCGACAGGGATTCAGAGTATTTT. Its translation: CASSPPPVDRDSEYF.

The chain combines TRBV5-6 with TRBJ2-5, with TRBD1 matching over 10 bases. V lost 4 bases to trimming and J lost 5 bases; unmatched junction nucleotides: 8. Germline-derived CDR1 and CDR2 are SGHDT and YYEEEE. The CDR3 covers 15 residues. The CDR3 coding sequence is TGTGCCAGCAGCCGGCCGGGACAGGGGAGGGAGACCCAGTACTTC. It yields the protein CASSRPGQGRETQYF.

This clone has at least ten counts. The V and J genes are TRBV4-3 and TRBJ1-2; TRBD1 matches 8 bases. Looked up from germline, CDR1 is LGHNA and CDR2 is YSLEER. The CDR3 has 15 residues. The V segment lost 3 bases and the J segment 0 bases; nucleotides outside the gene matches: 3. CDR3 protein: CASSQEQGANYGYTF. The CDR3, as DNA: TGCGCCAGCAGCCAGGAACAGGGGGCTAACTATGGCTACACCTTC.

V usage is TRBV28 and J usage is TRBJ2-7, with TRBD1 identical over 8 bases. From germline, CDR1 is MDHEN and CDR2 SYDVKM. The CDR3 is 14 residues long. V shed 6 bases and J 4 bases; nucleotides not matched to a gene: 8. The CDR3 sequence is CASSPGTGIYEQYF. The DNA of the CDR3 is TGTGCCAGCAGCCCCGGGACAGGTATTTACGAGCAGTACTTC.

This clone turned up a few times. J is TRBJ2-3 and V is TRBV4-3; 8 bases are a match to TRBD2. From germline, CDR1 is LGHNA and CDR2 YSLEER. CDR3 length: 16 amino acids. V gave up 1 base and J gave up 1 base; unmatched junction bases: 4. The CDR3 is CASSQAFSGGTDTQYF. The CDR3 DNA reads as TGCGCCAGCAGCCAAGCCTTTAGCGGGGGCACAGATACGCAGTATTTT.

The genes are TRBV5-1 and TRBJ1-4, with D perhaps matching TRBD1 (5 bases). CDR1 and CDR2 from the germline V gene are SGHRS and YFSETQ. The CDR3 length is 15 residues. Trimming shortened V by 5 bases and J by 3 bases, and 14 bases separated the two germline ends. The CDR3 nucleotides read TGCGCCAGCAGAGATGGGGGGATGTCTAATGAAAAACTGTTTTTT. It codes for CASRDGGMSNEKLFF.